The text below deals with one T cell receptor (beta chain). The junction does not match germline at one end; this may be a read error. The entry originates in a study of shared clonotypes between healthy human individuals. CDR3 size: 12 residues. Germline V gene sequence: CDR1 MDHEN, CDR2 SYDVKM. The material for each subset, its genomic DNA, was split evenly across several immunoSEQ plates. Data came from immunoSEQ multiplex PCR; TCRdb stores just in-frame clones and leaves some out. The table lists approximately 2,300,000 clones, approximately 90% of them singletons. The CD4+ fraction was divided into a CD45RA+ naive subset and a CD45RA-negative memory subset.

The material sequenced was naive CD4+ T cells from PBMCs. Sample subset: CD45RA+ positively selected. The chain joins TRBV28 to TRBJ1-6, with D possibly matching TRBD1 (5 bases). This clonotype originated in a man aged 18 to 30 in good health. Some clones in this sample may be carry-over from other donors' samples. The CDR3 loop is CASSLSSIGAHF. CDR3 coding DNA: TGTGCCAGCAGCCTTTCATCGATAGGGGCTCACTTC.